This TCR beta chain was identified in a study of human T cells and chemical hapten exposure. As for the study in general: DPC (0.01%) was patch tested on the upper back and read at 6 days.

Overall study findings and caveats: Once DPC sensitization occurred, TCRs above 1 in 1000 frequency showed no change.

Per germline, CDR1 SGHTA and CDR2 FQGNSA. This CDR3 has 15 residues. Trimming removed 1 base from V and 0 bases from J, with 10 bases in between. MiXCR, run by TCRdb on the RACE reads, gives a single entry per CDR3 protein. The sample has about 41,000 distinct CDR3 sequences, 3% to 4.5% seen once; the top ten hold around 26%. Note on this clonotype: Its specificity is unknown.

The time point was: patch test 1, 2 weeks after DPC sensitization. Regarding treatment: therapeutic diphenylcyclopropenone sensitization with weekly scalp DPC. Unfractionated whole blood was the source from which total RNA was extracted. Alopecia patients, 18 to 70 years old and DPC-suitable, served as donors. The specimen comprised whole blood, sampled in connection with sensitization to the hapten diphenylcyclopropenone (DPC). The V and J genes are TRBV7-2 and TRBJ2-7; D is uncertain. The clonotype comes from a man in his forties or fifties with alopecia areata. Some clones in this sample may be carry-over from other donors' samples. CDR3 protein: CASSLVSVLSYEQYF. The DNA for the CDR3 is TGTGCCAGCAGCTTAGTTTCAGTACTCTCCTACGAGCAGTACTTC.